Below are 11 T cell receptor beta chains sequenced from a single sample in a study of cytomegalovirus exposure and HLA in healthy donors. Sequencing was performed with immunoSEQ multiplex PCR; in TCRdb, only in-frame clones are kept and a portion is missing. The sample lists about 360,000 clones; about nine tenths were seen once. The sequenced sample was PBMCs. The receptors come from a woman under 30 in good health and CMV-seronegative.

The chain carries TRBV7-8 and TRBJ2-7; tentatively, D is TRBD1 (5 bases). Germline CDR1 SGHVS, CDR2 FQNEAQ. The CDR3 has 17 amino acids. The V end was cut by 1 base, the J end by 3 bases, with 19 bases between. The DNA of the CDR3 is TGTGCCAGCAGCTTAGGTAGGTATGACAGATTTTACTACGAGCAGTACTTC. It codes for CASSLGRYDRFYYEQYF. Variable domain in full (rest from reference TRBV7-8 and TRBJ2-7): GAGVSQSPRYKVAKRGQDVALRCDPISGHVSLFWYQQALGQGPEFLTYFQNEAQLDKSGLPSDRFFAERPEGSVSTLKIQRTQQEDSAVYLCASSLGRYDRFYYEQYFGPGTRLTVT.

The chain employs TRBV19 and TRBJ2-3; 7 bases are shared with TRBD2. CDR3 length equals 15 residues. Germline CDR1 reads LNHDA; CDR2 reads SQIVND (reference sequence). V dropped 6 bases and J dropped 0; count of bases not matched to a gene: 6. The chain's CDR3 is CASRSSGVSTDTQYF. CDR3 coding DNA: TGTGCCAGTAGAAGCAGCGGGGTAAGCACAGATACGCAGTATTTT.

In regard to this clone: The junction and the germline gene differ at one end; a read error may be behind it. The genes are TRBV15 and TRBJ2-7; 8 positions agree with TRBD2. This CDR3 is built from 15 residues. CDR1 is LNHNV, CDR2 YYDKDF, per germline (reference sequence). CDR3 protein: CATRRDTSGPYEQYF. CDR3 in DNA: TGTGCCACCAGAAGAGATACTAGCGGCCCCTACGAGCAGTACTTC.

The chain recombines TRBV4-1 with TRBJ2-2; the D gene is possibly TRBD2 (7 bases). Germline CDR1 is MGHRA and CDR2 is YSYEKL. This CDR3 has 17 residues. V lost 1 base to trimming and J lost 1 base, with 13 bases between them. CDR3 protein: CASSQGAGARNTGELFF. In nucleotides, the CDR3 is TGCGCCAGCAGCCAAGGCGCGGGGGCACGGAACACCGGGGAGCTGTTTTTT.

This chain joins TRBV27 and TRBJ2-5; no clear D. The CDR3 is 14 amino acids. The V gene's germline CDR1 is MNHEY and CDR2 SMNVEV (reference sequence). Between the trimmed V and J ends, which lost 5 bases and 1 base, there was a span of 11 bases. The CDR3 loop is CASSPNWSQETQYF. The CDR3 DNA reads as TGTGCCAGCAGTCCGAATTGGAGCCAAGAGACCCAGTACTTC.

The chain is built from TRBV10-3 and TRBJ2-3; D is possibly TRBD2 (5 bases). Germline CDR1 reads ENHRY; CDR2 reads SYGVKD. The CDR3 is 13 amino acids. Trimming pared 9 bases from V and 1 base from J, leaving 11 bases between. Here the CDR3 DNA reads TGTGCCATAGGCGGGCAGGGCACAGATACGCAGTATTTT. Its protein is CAIGGQGTDTQYF.

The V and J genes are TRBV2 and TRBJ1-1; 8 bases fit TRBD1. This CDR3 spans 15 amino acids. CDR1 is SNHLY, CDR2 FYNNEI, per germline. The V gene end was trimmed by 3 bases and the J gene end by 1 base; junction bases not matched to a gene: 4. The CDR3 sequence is CASSDGTGRNTEAFF. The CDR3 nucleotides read TGTGCCAGCAGTGATGGGACAGGAAGGAACACTGAAGCTTTCTTT.

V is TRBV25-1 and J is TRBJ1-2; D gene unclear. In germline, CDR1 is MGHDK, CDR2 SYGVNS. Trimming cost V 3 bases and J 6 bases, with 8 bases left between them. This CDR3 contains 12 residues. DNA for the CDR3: TGTGCCAGCAGTGATCTTCCGGATGGCTACACCTTC. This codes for CASSDLPDGYTF.

The CDR3 here is CASSFPRQGTEAFF. The CDR3 nucleotides are TGTGCCAGCAGTTTTCCTAGACAGGGCACTGAAGCTTTCTTT. This sequence joins TRBV28 and TRBJ1-1, with 7 bases matching TRBD1. Trimming took 3 bases from V and 4 from J; bases not matched to a gene: 5. This CDR3 is built from 14 residues. Germline V gene sequence: CDR1 MDHEN, CDR2 SYDVKM.

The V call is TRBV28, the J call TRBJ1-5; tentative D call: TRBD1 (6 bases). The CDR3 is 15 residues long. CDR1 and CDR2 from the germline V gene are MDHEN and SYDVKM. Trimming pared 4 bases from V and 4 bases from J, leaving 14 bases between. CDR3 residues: CASSYRGRGNQPQHF. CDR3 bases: TGTGCCAGCAGTTACCGGGGCAGGGGAAATCAGCCCCAGCATTTT.

In nucleotides, the CDR3 is TGTGCCAGCAGCTTGAAGGGGCCGGGTCAGCCCCAGCATTTT. The encoded protein is CASSLKGPGQPQHF. The rearrangement joins TRBV5-4 to TRBJ1-5; perhaps TRBD1 as D (5 bases). The CDR3 runs to 14 residues. V shed 1 base and J shed 6 bases, with 11 bases lying between them. The germline V gene has CDR1 SGHNT and CDR2 YYREEE (reference sequence).